This entry concerns a single T cell receptor beta chain. The sample comes from a study of radiation and T cells in renal cell carcinoma. Method: immunoSEQ multiplex PCR; TCRdb's copy keeps in-frame clones and lacks some. The table lists about 86,000 clones, 85% of them singletons. The CDR3 contains 15 residues. Trimming removed 9 bases at V and 0 bases at J, with 15 bases between. CDR1 and CDR2 (germline): LNHNV, YYDKDF (reference sequence). The time point is: blood 4 weeks post-SBRT, at nephrectomy. Treatment meaning: 15 Gy SBRT to primary tumor, nephrectomy 4 weeks later. Nephrectomy followed 15 Gy stereotactic body radiation by 4 weeks. After SBRT, blood was collected at 2 and 4 weeks, plus baseline.

Sample: blood, taken from a patient whose treatment included radiotherapy and nephrectomy. This sequence joins TRBV15 and TRBJ1-3; D is unclear. This receptor was obtained from a man in his fifties or sixties with renal cell carcinoma. The CDR3, as DNA: TGTGCCACTGGTACCGGGATTTCCTCTGGAAACACCATATATTTT. Protein product: CATGTGISSGNTIYF.